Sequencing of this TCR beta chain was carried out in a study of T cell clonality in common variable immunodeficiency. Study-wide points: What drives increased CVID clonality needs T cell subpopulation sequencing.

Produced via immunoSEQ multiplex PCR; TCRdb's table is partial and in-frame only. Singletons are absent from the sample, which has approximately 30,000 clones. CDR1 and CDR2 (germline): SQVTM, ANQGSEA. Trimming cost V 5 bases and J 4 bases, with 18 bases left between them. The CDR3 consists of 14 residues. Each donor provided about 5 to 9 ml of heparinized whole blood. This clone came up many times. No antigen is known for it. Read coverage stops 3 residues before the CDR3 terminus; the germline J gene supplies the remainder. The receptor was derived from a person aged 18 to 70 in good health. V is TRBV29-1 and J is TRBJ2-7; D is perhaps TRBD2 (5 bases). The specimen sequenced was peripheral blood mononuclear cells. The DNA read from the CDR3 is TGCAGCGTTCTCAAGAATCAACCGGGGTACGAG. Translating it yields CSVLKNQPGYE. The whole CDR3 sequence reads CSVLKNQPGYEQYF.